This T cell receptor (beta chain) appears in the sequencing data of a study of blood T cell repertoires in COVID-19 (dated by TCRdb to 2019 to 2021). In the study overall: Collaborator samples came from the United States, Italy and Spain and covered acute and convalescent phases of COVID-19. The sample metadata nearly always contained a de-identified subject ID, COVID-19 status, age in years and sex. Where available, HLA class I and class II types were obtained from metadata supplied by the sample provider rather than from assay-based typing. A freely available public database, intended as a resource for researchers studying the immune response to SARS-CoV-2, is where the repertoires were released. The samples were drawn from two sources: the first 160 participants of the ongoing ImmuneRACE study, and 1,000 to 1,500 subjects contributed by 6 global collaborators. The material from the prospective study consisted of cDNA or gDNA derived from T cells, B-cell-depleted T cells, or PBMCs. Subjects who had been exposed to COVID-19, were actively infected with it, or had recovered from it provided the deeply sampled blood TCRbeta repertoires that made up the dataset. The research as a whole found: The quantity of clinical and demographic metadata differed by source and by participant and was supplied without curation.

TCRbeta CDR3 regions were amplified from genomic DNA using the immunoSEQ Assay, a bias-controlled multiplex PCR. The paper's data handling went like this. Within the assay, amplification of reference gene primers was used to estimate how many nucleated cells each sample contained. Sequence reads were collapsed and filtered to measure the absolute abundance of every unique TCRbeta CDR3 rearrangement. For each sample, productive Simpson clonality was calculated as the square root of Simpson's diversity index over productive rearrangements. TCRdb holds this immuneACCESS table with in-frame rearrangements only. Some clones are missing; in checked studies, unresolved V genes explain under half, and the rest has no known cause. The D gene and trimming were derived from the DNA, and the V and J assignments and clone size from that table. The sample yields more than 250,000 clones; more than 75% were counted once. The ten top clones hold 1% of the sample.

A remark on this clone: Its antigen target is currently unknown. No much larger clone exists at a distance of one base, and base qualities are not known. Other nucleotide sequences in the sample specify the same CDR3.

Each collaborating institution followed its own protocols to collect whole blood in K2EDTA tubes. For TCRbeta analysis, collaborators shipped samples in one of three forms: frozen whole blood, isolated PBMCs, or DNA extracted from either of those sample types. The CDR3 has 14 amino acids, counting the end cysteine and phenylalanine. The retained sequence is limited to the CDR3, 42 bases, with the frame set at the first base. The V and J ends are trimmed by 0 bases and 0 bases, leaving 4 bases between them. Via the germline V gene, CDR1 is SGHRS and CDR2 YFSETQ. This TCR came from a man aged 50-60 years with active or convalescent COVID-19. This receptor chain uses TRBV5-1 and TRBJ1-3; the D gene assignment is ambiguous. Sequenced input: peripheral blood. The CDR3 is CASSLESSGNTIYF. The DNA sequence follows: TGCGCCAGCAGCTTGGAGAGCTCTGGAAACACCATATATTTT.